This T cell receptor beta chain was documented in a study of T cell repertoires in cytomegalovirus infection. Study findings and constraints: Identification of carriers of CMV plus the relevant HLA was achieved through cumulative public TCR beta family frequency.

The ends were cut back, 4 bases at V and 2 bases at J, with 12 bases in the middle. CDR3 length equals 14 residues. The germline CDR1 and CDR2 sequences are MNHNS and SASEGT. A few counts support this clonotype. Its target is unknown. MiXCR, applied by TCRdb to the reads, yields one record per CDR3 protein. The sample records hundreds of thousands of distinct CDR3 sequences, about 24% being singletons. This receptor was obtained from a human donor in good health (CMV status not recorded). Some clones in this sample may be carry-over from other donors' samples. The sequenced sample consisted of CD8+ T cells from PBMCs. V and J are TRBV6-1 and TRBJ2-7, with D possibly TRBD1 on 5 matching bases. CDR3 region: CASSGKTETYEQYF. For the CDR3, the DNA is TGTGCCAGCAGTGGTAAGACAGAAACCTACGAGCAGTACTTC.